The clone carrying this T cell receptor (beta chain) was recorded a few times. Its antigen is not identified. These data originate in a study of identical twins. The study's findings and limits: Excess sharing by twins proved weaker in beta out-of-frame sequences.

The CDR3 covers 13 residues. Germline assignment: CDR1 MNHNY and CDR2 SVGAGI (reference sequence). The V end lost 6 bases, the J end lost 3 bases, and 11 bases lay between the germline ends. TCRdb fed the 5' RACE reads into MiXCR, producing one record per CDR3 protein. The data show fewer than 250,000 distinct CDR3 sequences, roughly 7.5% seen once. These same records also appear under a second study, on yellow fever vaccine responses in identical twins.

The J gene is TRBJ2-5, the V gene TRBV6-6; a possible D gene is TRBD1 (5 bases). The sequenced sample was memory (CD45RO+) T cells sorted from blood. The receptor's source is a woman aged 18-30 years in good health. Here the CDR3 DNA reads TGTGCCAGCAGGCCCCAGGGTGAAGAGACCCAGTACTTC. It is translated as CASRPQGEETQYF.